The T cell receptor beta chain under discussion was sequenced for a study of blood T cell repertoires in COVID-19. V was pared by 3 bases and J by 6 bases, with 8 bases of the junction left unmatched. Germline V gene data show CDR1 as MGHRA and CDR2 as YSYEKL. The CDR3 totals 15 residues. TCRdb's copy holds only in-frame clones and misses some; the assay was immunoSEQ multiplex PCR. Of over 15,000 clones detected, 70% to 90% appear once; the ten largest clones hold approximately 24%. This TCR was sampled from a man between 60 and 70 years old with acute or convalescent COVID-19. Sequenced sample: peripheral blood. The V call is TRBV4-1, the J call TRBJ2-7; 10 nucleotides match TRBD1. CDR3 sequence: CASSHSGTGEFEQYF. CDR3 in DNA: TGCGCCAGCAGCCATTCAGGGACAGGGGAGTTCGAGCAGTACTTC.